This is a list of T cell receptor beta chains from one sample in a study of blood T cell repertoires in COVID-19. Libraries were prepared by immunoSEQ multiplex PCR; TCRdb keeps only in-frame clonotypes and omits some of them. Counted here are 330,000 or so clones, roughly nine tenths occurring once; the ten biggest clones make up about 3.9%. Sequencing used peripheral blood. Receptor source: an older woman with COVID-19, enrolled during active disease. Each CDR3 is given with its conserved first and last residue. The D gene is left open where the match is weak. Some rows mark clone size as missing; the rest say once, few, many or name a class of expanded clone.

v_gene: TRBV27; d_gene: TRBD2; j_gene: TRBJ2-7; abundance: NA; CDR3aa: CASTAGLAGAEQYF; CDR3nt: TGTGCCAGCACTGCGGGACTAGCGGGGGCCGAGCAGTACTTC
v_gene: TRBV11-2; d_gene: TRBD1; j_gene: TRBJ1-6; abundance: once; CDR3aa: CASSLRGGTGGGGSPLHF; CDR3nt: TGTGCCAGCAGCTTACGGGGCGGGACAGGGGGCGGGGGTTCACCCCTCCACTTT
v_gene: TRBV7-3; d_gene: NA; j_gene: TRBJ2-7; abundance: NA; CDR3aa: CASSLTPGSNEQYF; CDR3nt: TGTGCCAGCAGCTTAACTCCGGGAAGTAACGAGCAGTACTTC
v_gene: TRBV5-1; d_gene: TRBD1; j_gene: TRBJ1-2; abundance: NA; CDR3aa: CASSSSRQGTNYGYTF; CDR3nt: TGCGCCAGCAGCTCCTCCCGACAGGGCACTAACTATGGCTACACCTTC
v_gene: TRBV19; d_gene: TRBD1; j_gene: TRBJ2-7; abundance: NA; CDR3aa: CASSQGTGTYEQYF; CDR3nt: TGTGCCAGTAGTCAGGGGACAGGGACCTACGAGCAGTACTTC
v_gene: TRBV7-2; d_gene: NA; j_gene: TRBJ2-3; abundance: NA; CDR3aa: CASSLVSTGTDTQYF; CDR3nt: TGTGCCAGCAGCTTAGTCTCCACTGGCACAGATACGCAGTATTTT
v_gene: TRBV9; d_gene: NA; j_gene: TRBJ2-7; abundance: NA; CDR3aa: CASSVGGAQGLRVEQYF; CDR3nt: TGTGCCAGCAGCGTAGGTGGAGCCCAAGGTTTACGAGTCGAGCAGTACTTC
v_gene: TRBV9; d_gene: TRBD2; j_gene: TRBJ2-1; abundance: NA; CDR3aa: CASSVVASGGVDEQFF; CDR3nt: TGTGCCAGCAGCGTAGTGGCTAGCGGGGGGGTGGATGAGCAGTTCTTC
v_gene: TRBV11-2; d_gene: TRBD1; j_gene: TRBJ1-2; abundance: NA; CDR3aa: CASSNATGNGYTF; CDR3nt: TGTGCCAGCAGCAATGCGACAGGGAATGGCTACACCTTC
v_gene: TRBV5-1; d_gene: TRBD1; j_gene: TRBJ2-3; abundance: NA; CDR3aa: CASRDTGEVTDTQYF; CDR3nt: TGCGCCAGCCGAGATACAGGGGAAGTCACAGATACGCAGTATTTT
v_gene: TRBV4-2; d_gene: NA; j_gene: TRBJ1-5; abundance: NA; CDR3aa: CASSPRGAVFQPQHF; CDR3nt: TGTGCCAGCAGCCCCAGGGGAGCAGTATTTCAGCCCCAGCATTTT
v_gene: TRBV19; d_gene: NA; j_gene: TRBJ1-5; abundance: NA; CDR3aa: CASSIRGVNQPQHF; CDR3nt: TGTGCCAGTAGTATCCGGGGGGTCAATCAGCCCCAGCATTTT
v_gene: TRBV7-8; d_gene: NA; j_gene: TRBJ1-2; abundance: NA; CDR3aa: CASSMGRTYGYTF; CDR3nt: TGTGCCAGCAGCATGGGCCGGACATATGGCTACACCTTC
v_gene: TRBV12-3/TRBV12-4; d_gene: NA; j_gene: TRBJ1-1; abundance: once; CDR3aa: CASSLPGVPEAFF; CDR3nt: TGTGCCAGCAGTTTACCGGGGGTTCCTGAAGCTTTCTTT